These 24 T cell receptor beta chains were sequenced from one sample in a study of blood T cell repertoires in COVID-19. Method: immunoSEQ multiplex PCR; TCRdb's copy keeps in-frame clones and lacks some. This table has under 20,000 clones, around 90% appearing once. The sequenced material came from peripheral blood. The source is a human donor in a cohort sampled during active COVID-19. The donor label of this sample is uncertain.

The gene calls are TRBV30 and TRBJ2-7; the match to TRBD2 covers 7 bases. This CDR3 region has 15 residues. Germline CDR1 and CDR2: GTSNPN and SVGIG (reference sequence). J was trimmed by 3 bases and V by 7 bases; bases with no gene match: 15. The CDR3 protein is CALLNGASGNYEQYF. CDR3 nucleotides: TGTGCCTTGCTGAATGGGGCTAGCGGCAACTACGAGCAGTACTTC.

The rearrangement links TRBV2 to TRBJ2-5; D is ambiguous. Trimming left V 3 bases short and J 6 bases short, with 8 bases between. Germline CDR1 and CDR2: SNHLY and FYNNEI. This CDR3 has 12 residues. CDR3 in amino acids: CASSERIKTQYF. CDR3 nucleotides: TGTGCCAGCAGTGAGAGGATAAAGACCCAGTACTTC.

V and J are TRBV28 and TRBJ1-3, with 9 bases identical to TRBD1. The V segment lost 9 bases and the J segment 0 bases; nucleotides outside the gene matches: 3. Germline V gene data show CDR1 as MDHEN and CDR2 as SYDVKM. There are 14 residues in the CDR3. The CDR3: CARGTGLSGNTIYF. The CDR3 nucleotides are TGTGCCAGAGGGACAGGGCTCTCTGGAAACACCATATATTTT.

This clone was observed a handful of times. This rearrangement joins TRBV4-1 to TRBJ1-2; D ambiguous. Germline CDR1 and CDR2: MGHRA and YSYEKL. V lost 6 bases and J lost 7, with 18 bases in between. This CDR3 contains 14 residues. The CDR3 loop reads CASRRQPLSSGYTF. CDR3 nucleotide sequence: TGCGCCAGCAGGAGGCAACCCCTTTCGAGTGGCTACACCTTC.

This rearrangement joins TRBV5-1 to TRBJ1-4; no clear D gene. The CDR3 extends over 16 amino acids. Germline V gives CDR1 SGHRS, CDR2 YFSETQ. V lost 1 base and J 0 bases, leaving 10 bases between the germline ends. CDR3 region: CASSLNGGTTNEKLFF. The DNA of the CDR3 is TGCGCCAGCAGCTTGAACGGAGGGACAACTAATGAAAAACTGTTTTTT.

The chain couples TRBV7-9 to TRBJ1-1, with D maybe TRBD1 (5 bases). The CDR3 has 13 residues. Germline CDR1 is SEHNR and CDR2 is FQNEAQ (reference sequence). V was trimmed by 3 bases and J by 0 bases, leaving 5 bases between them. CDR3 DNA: TGTGCCAGCAGCTTGGACATGAACACTGAAGCTTTCTTT. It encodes CASSLDMNTEAFF. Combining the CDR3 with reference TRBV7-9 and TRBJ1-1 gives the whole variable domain DTGVSQNPRHKITKRGQNVTFRCDPISEHNRLYWYRQTLGQGPEFLTYFQNEAQLEKSRLLSDRFSAERPKGSFSTLEIQRTEQGDSAMYLCASSLDMNTEAFFGQGTRLTVV.

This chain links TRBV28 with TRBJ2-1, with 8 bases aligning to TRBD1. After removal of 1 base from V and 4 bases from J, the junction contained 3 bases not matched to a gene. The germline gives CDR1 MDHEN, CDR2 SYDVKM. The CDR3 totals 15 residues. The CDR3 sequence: CASSLSGQGYNEQFF. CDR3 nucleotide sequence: TGTGCCAGCAGTTTATCAGGACAGGGTTACAATGAGCAGTTCTTC.

CDR3 coding DNA: TGTGCCACGCAAGGGGCGGGGCAAGAGACCCAGTACTTC. Its translation: CATQGAGQETQYF. The rearrangement joins TRBV12-3 or TRBV12-4 to TRBJ2-5, with D possibly TRBD2 on 6 matching bases. The CDR3 consists of 13 residues. Trimming took off 10 bases at V and 2 bases at J, with 14 bases between the two ends.

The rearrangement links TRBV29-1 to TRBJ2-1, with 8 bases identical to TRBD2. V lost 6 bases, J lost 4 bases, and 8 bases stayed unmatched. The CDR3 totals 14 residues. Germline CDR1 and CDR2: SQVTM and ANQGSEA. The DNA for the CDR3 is TGCAGCGTCACGCGGGGGGCGGCTTACAATGAGCAGTTCTTC. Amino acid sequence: CSVTRGAAYNEQFF.

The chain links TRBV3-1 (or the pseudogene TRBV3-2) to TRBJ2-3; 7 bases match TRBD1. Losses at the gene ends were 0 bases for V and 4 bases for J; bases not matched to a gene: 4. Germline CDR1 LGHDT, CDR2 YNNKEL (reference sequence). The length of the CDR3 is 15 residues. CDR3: CASSQDRGFSDTQYF. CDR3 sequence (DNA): TGTGCCAGCAGCCAAGACAGGGGGTTTTCAGATACGCAGTATTTT.

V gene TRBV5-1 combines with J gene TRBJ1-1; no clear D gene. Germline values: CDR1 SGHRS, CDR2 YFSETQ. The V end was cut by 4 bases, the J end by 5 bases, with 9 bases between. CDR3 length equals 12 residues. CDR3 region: CASSAGRTEAFF. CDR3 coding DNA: TGCGCCAGCAGCGCGGGGAGGACTGAAGCTTTCTTT.

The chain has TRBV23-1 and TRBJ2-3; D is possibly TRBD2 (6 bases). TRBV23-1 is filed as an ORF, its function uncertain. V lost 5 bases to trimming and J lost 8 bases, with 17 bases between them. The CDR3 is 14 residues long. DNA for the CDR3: TGCGCCAGCAGTTCGGCGGCCTTGGGAGGTACGCAGTATTTT. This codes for CASSSAALGGTQYF.

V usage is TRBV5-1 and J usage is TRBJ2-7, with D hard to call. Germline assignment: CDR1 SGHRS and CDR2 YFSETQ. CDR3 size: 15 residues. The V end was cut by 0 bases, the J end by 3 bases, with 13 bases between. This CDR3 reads CASSLGPNAVYEQYF. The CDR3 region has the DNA TGCGCCAGCAGCTTGGGGCCTAACGCGGTCTACGAGCAGTACTTC.

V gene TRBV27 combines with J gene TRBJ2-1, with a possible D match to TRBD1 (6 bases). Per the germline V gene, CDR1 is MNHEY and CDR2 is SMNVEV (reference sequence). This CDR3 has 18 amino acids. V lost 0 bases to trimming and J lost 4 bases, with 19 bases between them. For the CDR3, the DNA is TGTGCCAGCAGTTTATCCCCCCACGGGACAAGAAGATACAATGAGCAGTTCTTC. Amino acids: CASSLSPHGTRRYNEQFF.

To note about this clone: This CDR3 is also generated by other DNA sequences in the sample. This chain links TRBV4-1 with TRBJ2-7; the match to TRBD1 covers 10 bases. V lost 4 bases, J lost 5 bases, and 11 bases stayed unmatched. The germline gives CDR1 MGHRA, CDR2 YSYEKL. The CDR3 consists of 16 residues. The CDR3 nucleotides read TGCGCCAGCAGCCCTACTTATGGGACAGGGGTCCACGAGCAGTACTTC. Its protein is CASSPTYGTGVHEQYF.

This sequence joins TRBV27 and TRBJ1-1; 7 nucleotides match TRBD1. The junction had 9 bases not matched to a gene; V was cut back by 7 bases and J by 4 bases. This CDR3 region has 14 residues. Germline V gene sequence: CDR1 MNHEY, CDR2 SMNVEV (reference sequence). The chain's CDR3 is CASTEDRESTEAFF. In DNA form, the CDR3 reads TGTGCCAGCACCGAAGACAGGGAGAGCACTGAAGCTTTCTTT.

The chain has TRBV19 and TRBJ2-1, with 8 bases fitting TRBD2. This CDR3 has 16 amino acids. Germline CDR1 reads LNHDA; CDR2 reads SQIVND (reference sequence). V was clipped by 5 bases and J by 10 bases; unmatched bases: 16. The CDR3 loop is CASSFTPGSGGVEQFF. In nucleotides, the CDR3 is TGTGCCAGTAGTTTTACGCCGGGCTCGGGAGGGGTAGAGCAGTTCTTC.

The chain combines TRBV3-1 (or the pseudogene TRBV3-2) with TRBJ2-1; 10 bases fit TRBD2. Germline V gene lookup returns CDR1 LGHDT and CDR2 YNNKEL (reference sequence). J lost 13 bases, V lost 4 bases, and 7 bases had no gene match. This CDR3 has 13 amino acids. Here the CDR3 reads CASSRGLAAFQFF. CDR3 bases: TGTGCCAGCAGCCGCGGACTAGCGGCTTTTCAGTTCTTC.

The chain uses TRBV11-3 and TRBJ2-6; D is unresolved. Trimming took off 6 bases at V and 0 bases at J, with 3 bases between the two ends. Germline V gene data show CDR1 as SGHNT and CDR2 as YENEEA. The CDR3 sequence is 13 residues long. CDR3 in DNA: TGTGCCAGCAGGAGCTCTGGGGCCAACGTCCTGACTTTC. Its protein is CASRSSGANVLTF.

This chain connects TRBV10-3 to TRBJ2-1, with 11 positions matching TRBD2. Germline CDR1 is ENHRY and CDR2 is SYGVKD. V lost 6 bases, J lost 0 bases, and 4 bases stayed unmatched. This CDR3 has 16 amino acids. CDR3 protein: CAIRGLAASSYNEQFF. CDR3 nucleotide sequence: TGTGCCATCAGGGGACTAGCGGCAAGCTCCTACAATGAGCAGTTCTTC.

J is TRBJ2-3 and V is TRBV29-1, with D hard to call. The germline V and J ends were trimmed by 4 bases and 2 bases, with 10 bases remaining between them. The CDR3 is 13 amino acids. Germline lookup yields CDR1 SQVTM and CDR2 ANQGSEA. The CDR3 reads CSVVWQFTDTQYF. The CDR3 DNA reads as TGCAGCGTTGTCTGGCAGTTCACAGATACGCAGTATTTT.

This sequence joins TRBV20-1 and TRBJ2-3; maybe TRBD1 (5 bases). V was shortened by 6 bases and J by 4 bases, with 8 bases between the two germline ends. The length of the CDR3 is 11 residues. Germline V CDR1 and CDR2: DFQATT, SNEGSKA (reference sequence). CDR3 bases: TGCAGTGCGGACAATCCAGATACGCAGTATTTT. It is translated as CSADNPDTQYF.

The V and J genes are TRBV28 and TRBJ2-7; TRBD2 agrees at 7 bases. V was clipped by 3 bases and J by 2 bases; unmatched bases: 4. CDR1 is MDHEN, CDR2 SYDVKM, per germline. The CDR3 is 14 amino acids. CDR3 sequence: CASSFMAGAYEQYF. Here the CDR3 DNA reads TGTGCCAGCAGTTTTATGGCGGGAGCCTACGAGCAGTACTTC.

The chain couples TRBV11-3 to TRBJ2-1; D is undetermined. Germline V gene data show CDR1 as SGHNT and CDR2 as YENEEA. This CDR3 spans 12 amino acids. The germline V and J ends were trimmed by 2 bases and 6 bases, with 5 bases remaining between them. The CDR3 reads CASSLIGNEQFF. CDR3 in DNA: TGTGCCAGCAGCTTAATCGGCAATGAGCAGTTCTTC. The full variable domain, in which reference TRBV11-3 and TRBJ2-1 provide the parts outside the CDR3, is EAGVVQSPRYKIIEKKQPVAFWCNPISGHNTLYWYLQNLGQGPELLIRYENEEAVDDSQLPKDRFSAERLKGVDSTLKIQPAELGDSAVYLCASSLIGNEQFFGPGTRLTVL.